Following are 11 T cell receptor beta chains from one sample sequenced in a study of a mutant IDH1 vaccine in newly diagnosed glioma. No antigens are known for them. Time point reported: week 23, last vaccination. Doses comprised 300 ug of mutant IDH1 20-mer peptide each, plus topical imiquimod. This table comes from immunoSEQ multiplex PCR, and its TCRdb copy is limited to in-frame clones, with some not included. The sample gives 25,000 to 30,000 clones, 80% of which show up once; around 8% is in the top ten. This specimen was PBMCs, taken from a glioma patient whose treatment included an IDH1 peptide vaccine. The receptors shown here come from a young woman with glioma.

The chain has TRBV9 and TRBJ1-5; D uncertain. The CDR3 loop spans 13 amino acids. CDR1 is SGDLS and CDR2 is YYNGEE in the germline V gene. Trimming took off 0 bases at V and 6 bases at J, with 7 bases between the two ends. The CDR3 region has the DNA TGTGCCAGCAGCGTAGATACCAGTCAGCCCCAGCATTTT. Translation gives CASSVDTSQPQHF.

The rearrangement links TRBV2 to TRBJ1-5, with no clear D. This CDR3 has 12 amino acids. The V end was cut by 5 bases, the J end by 2 bases, with 4 bases between. Germline loops: CDR1 SNHLY, CDR2 FYNNEI. CDR3 loop: CASSNRNQPQHF. The CDR3 DNA is TGTGCCAGCAGTAATCGCAATCAGCCCCAGCATTTT.

The rearrangement joins TRBV6-5 to TRBJ2-7; D unclear. The length of the CDR3 is 14 residues. CDR1 is MNHEY, CDR2 SVGAGI, per germline. Trimming took off 2 bases at V and 2 bases at J, with 10 bases between the two ends. The CDR3 reads CASSYGAATYEQYF. CDR3 DNA sequence: TGTGCCAGCAGTTACGGTGCAGCTACCTACGAGCAGTACTTC.

The chain carries TRBV6-5 and TRBJ1-6, with D tentatively TRBD1 (6 bases). V lost 3 bases, J lost 6 bases, and 12 bases lay in between. The CDR3 extends over 15 amino acids. The germline gives CDR1 MNHEY, CDR2 SVGAGI. CDR3 DNA sequence: TGTGCCAGCAGTTATAGTAGGACAGCTAATTCACCCCTCCACTTT. This codes for CASSYSRTANSPLHF.

The chain joins TRBV6-6 to TRBJ1-2; no clear D gene. Germline V gives CDR1 MNHNY, CDR2 SVGAGI (reference sequence). Trimming pared 6 bases from V and 5 bases from J, leaving 4 bases between. The CDR3 loop spans 10 amino acids. The CDR3 region is CASSEYGYTF. The DNA for the CDR3 is TGTGCCAGCAGCGAATATGGCTACACCTTC.

For the CDR3, the DNA is TGTGCCAGCAGGGGACAGCTAACCTACGAGCAGTACTTC. This translates into CASRGQLTYEQYF. The chain recombines TRBV5-6 with TRBJ2-7, with 7 bases matching TRBD1. Germline V lookup: CDR1 SGHDT, CDR2 YYEEEE. The V segment lost 5 bases and the J segment 2 bases; nucleotides outside the gene matches: 4. The CDR3 contains 13 residues. The entire variable domain, with the rest obtained from reference TRBV5-6 and TRBJ2-7, is as follows: DAGVTQSPTHLIKTRGQQVTLRCSPKSGHDTVSWYQQALGQGPQFIFQYYEEEERQRGNFPDRFSGHQFPNYSSELNVNALLLGDSALYLCASRGQLTYEQYFGPGTRLTVT.

V gene TRBV20-1 combines with J gene TRBJ2-5, with D unclear. V was cut by 3 bases and J by 5 bases, with 7 bases left in between. This CDR3 comprises 11 residues. In germline, CDR1 is DFQATT, CDR2 SNEGSKA (reference sequence). This CDR3 is CSASNGETQYF. The CDR3 DNA sequence: TGCAGTGCTAGTAACGGGGAGACCCAGTACTTC.

The V and J genes are TRBV19 and TRBJ1-1; TRBD1 is a possible D gene (6 bases). The V gene lost 3 bases and the J gene lost 3 bases, with 14 bases spanning the gap. Looked up from germline, CDR1 is LNHDA and CDR2 is SQIVND (reference sequence). CDR3 length: 15 amino acids. The CDR3 spells CASSIWVRGDTEAFF. CDR3 in DNA: TGTGCCAGTAGTATTTGGGTTAGGGGGGACACTGAAGCTTTCTTT. Together with reference TRBV19 and TRBJ1-1, the CDR3 gives the full variable domain: DGGITQSPKYLFRKEGQNVTLSCEQNLNHDAMYWYRQDPGQGLRLIYYSQIVNDFQKGDIAEGYSVSREKKESFPLTVTSAQKNPTAFYLCASSIWVRGDTEAFFGQGTRLTVV.

The J gene is TRBJ2-7, the V gene TRBV5-1; possibly TRBD1 or TRBD2 for D (5 bases each). Trimming pared 4 bases from V and 6 bases from J, leaving 14 bases between. Per germline, CDR1 SGHRS and CDR2 YFSETQ. The length of the CDR3 is 13 residues. In DNA form, the CDR3 reads TGCGCCAGCAGCGGGGTAGCGACAGCCGAGCAGTACTTC. This translates into CASSGVATAEQYF.

A word on this clone: The junction departs from the called germline gene at one end, perhaps through a read error. The chain couples TRBV6-1 to TRBJ2-5; no clear D. Per the germline V gene, CDR1 is MNHNS and CDR2 is SASEGT. The CDR3 spans 11 residues. This CDR3 reads CASREGETQYF. In nucleotides, the CDR3 is TGTGCCAGCAGGGAAGGGGAGACCCAGTACTTC.

The gene calls are TRBV7-2 and TRBJ2-7, with 13 bases fitting TRBD2. CDR1 and CDR2 (germline): SGHTA, FQGNSA. The CDR3 extends over 15 amino acids. The trim removed 4 bases at V and 4 bases at J, leaving 4 bases unmatched. The CDR3 DNA reads TGTGCCAGCAGCTCGGGACTAGCGGGGAAATACGAGCAGTACTTC. Translating gives CASSSGLAGKYEQYF.